Sequencing of this TCR beta chain was carried out in a study of T cell clonotyping in hematopoietic cell transplantation. Trimming took 0 bases from V and 4 from J, leaving 10 bases between them. This CDR3 region has 14 residues. The germline gives CDR1 SGHDT, CDR2 YYEEEE. General study results and limits: Recipient TCR diversity dropped after transplant; expanded clonotypes rose from day 30 to 180. Graft donor and pretransplant recipient Inverse Simpson Index values predicted broader posttransplant TCR diversity.

This clone has only a few counts. Its specificity is not known. TCRdb's table, derived via immunoSEQ multiplex PCR, lists solely in-frame clones and lacks some. The sample has about 9,000 clones; roughly three quarters are singletons. The time point denotes: recipient sample about 28 days before transplant, after cytoreduction. Blood collection times were about day -28 and days 30, 100, 180 posttransplant. The V gene is TRBV5-6, the J gene TRBJ1-1; TRBD1 might be the D (5 bases). The origin of this receptor is a man aged 55-75 years with acute myeloid leukemia. Some clones in this sample may be carry-over from other donors' samples. Material: peripheral blood mononuclear cells, obtained before stem cell transplant. The CDR3 spells CASSLDPGGTEAFF. CDR3 nucleotides: TGTGCCAGCAGCTTGGATCCGGGGGGCACTGAAGCTTTCTTT.